This TCR beta chain appears in the sequencing data of a study of cytomegalovirus exposure and HLA in healthy donors. Study-level findings and limits: In a later analysis, TCR beta V- and J-gene trimming was associated with a missense DCLRE1C variant.

CDR3 length: 14 amino acids. V was clipped by 0 bases and J by 12 bases; unmatched bases: 4. The germline gives CDR1 SGHTS, CDR2 YDEGEE. The PCR had 60 Vbeta and 13 Jbeta primers. Assay used: immunoSEQ multiplex PCR; TCRdb lists only in-frame clones, some missing. The sample yields 62,000 or so clones, 83% seen once. Comments on this clone: What it binds is not known.

Sequences were obtained from PBMCs. This sequence joins TRBV5-8 and TRBJ2-1; 12 bases are shared with TRBD2. The TCR sequence derives from a young man in good health and CMV-seronegative. In DNA form, the CDR3 reads TGTGCCAGCAGCTTGGGACTAGCGGGGGTCCCGCAGTTCTTC. This encodes CASSLGLAGVPQFF. The full variable domain, rest sourced from reference TRBV5-8 and TRBJ2-1, is EAGVTQSPTHLIKTRGQQATLRCSPISGHTSVYWYQQALGLGLQFLLWYDEGEERNRGNFPPRFSGRQFPNYSSELNVNALELEDSALYLCASSLGLAGVPQFFGPGTRLTVL.